This T cell receptor beta chain was found in a study of cytomegalovirus exposure and HLA in healthy donors. The PCR made use of 60 Vbeta and 13 Jbeta primers. Method: immunoSEQ multiplex PCR; TCRdb's copy keeps in-frame clones and lacks some. The sample lists about 78,000 clones, around 85% occurring once. This TCR derives from a woman between 45 and 60 years old in good health and CMV-seronegative. The specimen sequenced was PBMCs.

The CDR3 is CASSPDRAADEQYF. The CDR3 region has the DNA TGCGCCAGCAGCCCGGACAGGGCTGCCGACGAGCAGTACTTC. The chain couples TRBV5-1 to TRBJ2-7; 8 positions match TRBD1. This CDR3 region has 14 residues. Germline CDR1 is SGHRS and CDR2 is YFSETQ. Unmatched junction bases numbered 8, after V lost 4 bases and J lost 5 bases.